This entry concerns a single T cell receptor (beta chain). Its antigen remains unidentified. This entry belongs to a study of CD4 T cells in relation to SARS-CoV-2 and coronaviruses. Turning to the study itself: Crossreactive spike epitopes shared across donors were mapped to their HLA restriction. Points from the study as a whole: The assay detects memory recall responses, not culture-primed primary responses.

Deep TCR-beta sequencing used DNA from uncultured naive and memory CD4+ T cells. Produced via immunoSEQ multiplex PCR; TCRdb's table is partial and in-frame only. The data hold about 56,000 clones, with around 90% observed a single time. The TCR was taken from an adult with COVID-19. What was sequenced was naive CD4+ T cells from PBMCs. Subset noted: naive CD4+ T cells isolated by negative enrichment.

This CDR3 reads CASHPGVGNEQFF. The CDR3 coding sequence is TGTGCCAGCCATCCGGGGGTTGGGAATGAGCAGTTCTTC. This chain connects TRBV28 to TRBJ2-1; maybe TRBD2 (6 bases). Germline V gene lookup returns CDR1 MDHEN and CDR2 SYDVKM. V gave up 8 bases and J gave up 7 bases, with 15 bases separating them. The length of the CDR3 is 13 residues. The full variable domain, completed using reference TRBV28 and TRBJ2-1, is DVKVTQSSRYLVKRTGEKVFLECVQDMDHENMFWYRQDPGLGLRLIYFSYDVKMKEKGDIPEGYSVSREKKERFSLILESASTNQTSMYLCASHPGVGNEQFFGPGTRLTVL.